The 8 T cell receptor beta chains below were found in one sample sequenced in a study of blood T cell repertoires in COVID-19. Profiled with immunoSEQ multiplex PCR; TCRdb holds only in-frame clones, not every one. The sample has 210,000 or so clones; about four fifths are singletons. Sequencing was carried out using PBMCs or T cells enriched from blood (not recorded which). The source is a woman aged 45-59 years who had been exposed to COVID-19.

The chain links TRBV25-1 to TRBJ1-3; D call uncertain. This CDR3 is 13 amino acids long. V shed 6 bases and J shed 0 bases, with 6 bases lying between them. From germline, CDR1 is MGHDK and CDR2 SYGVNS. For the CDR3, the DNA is TGTGCCAGCAGAGAGAACTCTGGAAACACCATATATTTT. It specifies CASRENSGNTIYF.

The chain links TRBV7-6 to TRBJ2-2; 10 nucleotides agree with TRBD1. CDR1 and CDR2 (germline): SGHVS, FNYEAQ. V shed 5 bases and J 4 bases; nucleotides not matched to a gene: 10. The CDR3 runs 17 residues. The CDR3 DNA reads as TGTGCCAGCAGCCTACTCGCCGGACAGGGGGTCACCGGGGAGCTGTTTTTT. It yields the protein CASSLLAGQGVTGELFF.

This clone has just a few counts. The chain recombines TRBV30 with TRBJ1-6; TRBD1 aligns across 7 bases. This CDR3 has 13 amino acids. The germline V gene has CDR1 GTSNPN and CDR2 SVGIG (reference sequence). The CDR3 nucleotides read TGTGTCGAAGAAACAGGGGTACGATCACCCCTCCACTTT. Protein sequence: CVEETGVRSPLHF.

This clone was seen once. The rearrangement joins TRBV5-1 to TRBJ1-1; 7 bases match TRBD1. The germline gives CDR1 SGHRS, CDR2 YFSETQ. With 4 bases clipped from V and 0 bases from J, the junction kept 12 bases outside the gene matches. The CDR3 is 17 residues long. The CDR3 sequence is CASSGSQGLGLNTEAFF. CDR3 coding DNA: TGCGCCAGCAGCGGATCACAGGGGCTGGGGTTGAACACTGAAGCTTTCTTT.

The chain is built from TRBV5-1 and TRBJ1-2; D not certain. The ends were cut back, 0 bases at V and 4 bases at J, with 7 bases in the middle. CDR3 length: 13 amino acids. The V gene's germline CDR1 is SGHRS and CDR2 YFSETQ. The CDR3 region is CASSLEQTYGYTF. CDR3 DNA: TGCGCCAGCAGCTTGGAACAGACCTATGGCTACACCTTC.

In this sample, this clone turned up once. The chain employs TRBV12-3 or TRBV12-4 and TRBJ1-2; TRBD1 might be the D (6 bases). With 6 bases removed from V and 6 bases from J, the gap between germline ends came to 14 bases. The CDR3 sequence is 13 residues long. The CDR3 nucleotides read TGTGCCAGCAGCCCCGACAGGTTCAATGGCTACACCTTC. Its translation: CASSPDRFNGYTF.

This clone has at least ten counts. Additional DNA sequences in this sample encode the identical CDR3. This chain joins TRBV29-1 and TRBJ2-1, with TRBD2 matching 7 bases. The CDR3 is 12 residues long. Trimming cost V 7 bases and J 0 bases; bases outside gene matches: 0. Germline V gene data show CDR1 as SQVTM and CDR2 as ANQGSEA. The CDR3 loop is CSGGSSYNEQFF. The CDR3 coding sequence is TGCAGCGGCGGGAGCTCCTACAATGAGCAGTTCTTC.

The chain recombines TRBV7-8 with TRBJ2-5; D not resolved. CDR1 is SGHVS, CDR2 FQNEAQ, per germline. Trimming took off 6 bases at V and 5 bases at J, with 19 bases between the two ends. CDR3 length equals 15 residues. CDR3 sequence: CASSPATRYEETQYF. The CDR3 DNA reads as TGTGCCAGCAGTCCTGCGACTCGTTATGAGGAGACCCAGTACTTC. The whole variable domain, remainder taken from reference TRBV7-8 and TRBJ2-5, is GAGVSQSPRYKVAKRGQDVALRCDPISGHVSLFWYQQALGQGPEFLTYFQNEAQLDKSGLPSDRFFAERPEGSVSTLKIQRTQQEDSAVYLCASSPATRYEETQYFGPGTRLLVL.